These T cell receptor beta chains were read from a single sample in a study of T cells after yellow fever vaccination. Via MiXCR, TCRdb re-called the 5' RACE reads, giving one row per CDR3 protein. The sample lists 170,000 or so distinct CDR3 sequences, about a tenth seen once, with about a third in the top ten. This specimen consisted of CD8+ T cells sorted from PBMCs, obtained 45 days after the yellow fever booster vaccination. Receptors originate from a man younger than 35 who received the YFV17D yellow fever vaccine. Both conserved end residues are part of each CDR3. The D gene is left open where the match is weak. A clone size is listed for some rows: how often the clone was seen (once, few, many), or a class if it is expanded.

j_call,d_call,clone_size,v_call,cdr3_aa,cdr3_nt
TRBJ1-3,NA,NA,TRBV29-1,CSAWGHSGNTIYF,TGCAGCGCCTGGGGCCACTCTGGAAACACCATATATTTT
TRBJ1-1,TRBD1,few,TRBV29-1,CSVESQGAGEAFF,TGCAGCGTTGAGTCGCAGGGGGCCGGTGAAGCTTTCTTT
TRBJ1-2,TRBD1,few,TRBV20-1,CSAATGFGYGYTF,TGCAGTGCCGCGACAGGGTTCGGCTATGGCTACACCTTC
TRBJ1-1,NA,few,TRBV4-1,CASSQEQQMNTEAFF,TGCGCCAGCAGCCAAGAACAACAGATGAACACTGAAGCTTTCTTT
TRBJ1-1,NA,NA,TRBV20-1,CSARPRMNTEAFF,TGCAGTGCTAGACCCAGGATGAACACTGAAGCTTTCTTT
TRBJ2-7,NA,NA,TRBV20-1,CSARDHSGGTYEQYF,TGCAGTGCTAGAGATCACAGTGGAGGGACCTACGAGCAGTACTTC
TRBJ1-1,NA,NA,TRBV7-9,CASSPAVPAEAFF,TGTGCCAGCAGCCCCGCCGTGCCCGCTGAAGCTTTCTTT
TRBJ1-5,NA,few,TRBV5-4,CASSLEGGQPQHF,TGTGCCAGCAGCTTGGAAGGCGGTCAGCCCCAGCATTTT
TRBJ2-1,NA,few,TRBV12-5,CASGLAYQGKSSYNEQFF,TGTGCTAGTGGTTTGGCATACCAGGGGAAGAGCTCCTACAATGAGCAGTTCTTC
TRBJ2-1,NA,NA,TRBV4-2,CASSQDPNEQFF,TGTGCCAGCAGCCAAGATCCCAATGAGCAGTTCTTC
TRBJ1-6,NA,NA,TRBV9,CASSVGRGSYNSPLHF,TGTGCCAGCAGCGTCGGGAGGGGGTCCTATAATTCACCCCTCCACTTT
TRBJ2-3,TRBD2,few,TRBV27,CASRGLGEDTQYF,TGTGCCAGCCGAGGACTAGGGGAAGATACGCAGTATTTT
TRBJ1-2,TRBD1,NA,TRBV3-1,CASSQAGGHYGYTF,TGTGCCAGCAGCCAGGCAGGGGGGCACTATGGCTACACCTTC
TRBJ2-7,TRBD1,NA,TRBV15,CATSWNRGSYEQYF,TGTGCCACCAGCTGGAACAGGGGATCCTACGAGCAGTACTTC
TRBJ2-5,NA,few,TRBV9,CASSVGEETQYF,TGTGCCAGCAGCGTAGGGGAAGAGACCCAGTACTTC
TRBJ2-4,TRBD2,few,TRBV7-3,CASSRVGGRAKNIQYF,TGTGCCAGCAGCCGTGTCGGGGGGAGAGCCAAAAACATTCAGTACTTC
TRBJ2-2,TRBD2,medium-sized,TRBV10-2,CASSDLGRGTNTGELFF,TGCGCCAGCAGTGATCTAGGGCGGGGGACTAACACCGGGGAGCTGTTTTTT
TRBJ1-2,TRBD1,NA,TRBV12-3/TRBV12-4,CASSFGTGYYGYTF,TGTGCCAGCAGTTTTGGGACAGGATATTATGGCTACACCTTC
TRBJ1-2,TRBD1,NA,TRBV24-1,CATARDRESRSGYTF,TGTGCCACCGCCCGGGACAGGGAATCTCGATCCGGCTACACCTTC
TRBJ2-2,NA,few,TRBV3-1,CASSPPRRHTGELFF,TGTGCCAGCAGCCCGCCCCGTAGGCACACCGGGGAGCTGTTTTTT
TRBJ2-5,TRBD2,few,TRBV10-3,CAISESRRGGQETQYF,TGTGCCATCAGTGAGTCGAGGCGGGGGGGCCAAGAGACCCAGTACTTC
TRBJ1-2,TRBD1,NA,TRBV7-9,CASSLGTGGFGYTF,TGTGCCAGCAGCTTAGGGACAGGGGGCTTTGGCTACACCTTC
TRBJ2-7,NA,few,TRBV5-4,CASSLVAAARYEQYF,TGTGCCAGCAGCTTAGTAGCGGCCGCGAGATACGAGCAGTACTTC
TRBJ2-2,NA,few,TRBV12-3/TRBV12-4,CAGGGPGELFF,TGTGCTGGGGGTGGGCCCGGGGAGCTGTTTTTT
TRBJ2-1,NA,few,TRBV19,CASSLTADVYNEQFF,TGTGCCAGTAGTCTCACCGCCGACGTTTACAATGAGCAGTTCTTC
TRBJ2-5,NA,few,TRBV15,CATSVDRDSLGGQYF,TGTGCCACCAGCGTGGACCGGGACTCCCTAGGGGGCCAGTACTTC
TRBJ1-1,NA,NA,TRBV5-1,CASSLKQGMNTEAFF,TGCGCCAGCAGCTTGAAACAGGGTATGAACACTGAAGCTTTCTTT
TRBJ2-3,NA,many,TRBV28,CASSLTGLDTQYF,TGTGCCAGCAGTTTAACAGGGCTAGATACGCAGTATTTT